These 27 T cell receptor beta chains originate from one sample sequenced in a study of vaccination and CD4 T cells after COVID-19. Treatment denoted: approximately nine-day PBMC culture with coronavirus spike peptide pools or control peptides (ViraFEST assay). Harvesting of the unexposed donor's CD4+ T cells predated the COVID-19 pandemic (2011-2018). The Oncomine TCR Beta short-read assay was applied to DNA of cultured CD4+ T cells. TCRdb passed the PCR reads through MiXCR, listing each CDR3 protein once. The sample has more than 1,300 distinct CDR3 sequences; around 14% are singletons. No antigen is known for these receptors. Source material: CD4+ T cells from blood, cultured in vitro. These receptors were taken from a human donor in good health.

The chain recombines TRBV5-4 with TRBJ1-5; no clear D gene. Germline loops: CDR1 SGHNT, CDR2 YYREEE (reference sequence). This CDR3 is built from 13 residues. V lost 2 bases and J 5 bases, leaving 8 bases between the germline ends. CDR3 residues: CASSFGLDQPQHF. The DNA of the CDR3 is TGTGCCAGCAGCTTTGGGTTGGATCAGCCCCAGCATTTT.

By proportion, this clonotype is medium-sized. The V gene is TRBV20-1, the J gene TRBJ2-3; D is unclear. CDR1 is DFQATT, CDR2 SNEGSKA, per germline (reference sequence). V dropped 5 bases and J dropped 4 bases, with 13 bases sitting between them. CDR3 length equals 13 residues. Here the CDR3 reads CSAFNAGADTQYF. As DNA, the CDR3 is TGCAGTGCTTTTAACGCTGGGGCAGATACGCAGTATTTT.

The table lists this clonotype with a few counts. This chain links TRBV29-1 with TRBJ2-3; D not certain. The CDR3 is made up of 13 amino acids. Trimming removed 5 bases at V and 2 bases at J, with 11 bases between. The germline V gene has CDR1 SQVTM and CDR2 ANQGSEA. This CDR3 reads CSVRKDHTDTQYF. The CDR3 DNA reads TGCAGCGTTCGGAAGGATCACACAGATACGCAGTATTTT.

In its sample, this clonotype ranks as medium-sized. V gene TRBV20-1 combines with J gene TRBJ1-4; possible D gene TRBD1, 6 bases. The V gene lost 1 base and the J gene lost 8 bases, with 17 bases spanning the gap. The CDR3 contains 15 residues. Looked up from germline, CDR1 is DFQATT and CDR2 is SNEGSKA (reference sequence). This chain's CDR3 is CSARGLQGVGEKLFF. CDR3 bases: TGCAGTGCTAGAGGTCTACAGGGTGTGGGGGAAAAACTGTTTTTT.

This clonotype was picked up a small number of times. V is TRBV5-4 and J is TRBJ2-4; TRBD2 matches 13 bases. In germline, CDR1 is SGHNT, CDR2 YYREEE (reference sequence). This CDR3 spans 16 amino acids. The V gene end was trimmed by 4 bases and the J gene end by 10 bases; junction bases not matched to a gene: 11. The CDR3 bases are TGTGCCAGCAGCCCGGGAGGGACTAGCGGGGATGGGATTCAGTACTTC. Its protein product is CASSPGGTSGDGIQYF.

This clonotype showed up just a few times. The chain carries TRBV7-9 and TRBJ2-1, with D perhaps TRBD2 (6 bases). V was cut by 0 bases and J by 5 bases, with 11 bases left in between. The CDR3 is 15 residues long. Germline-derived CDR1 and CDR2 are SEHNR and FQNEAQ (reference sequence). The CDR3: CASSLALAPNNEQFF. As DNA, the CDR3 is TGTGCCAGCAGCTTAGCACTAGCTCCCAACAATGAGCAGTTCTTC.

This clonotype occurred a few times. This chain uses TRBV7-2 with TRBJ1-3; D ambiguous. Germline-derived CDR1 and CDR2 are SGHTA and FQGNSA. The CDR3 extends over 14 amino acids. Trimming stripped 3 bases from V and 9 bases from J, with 15 bases between. In DNA form, the CDR3 reads TGTGCCAGCAGCTTTTCAGGCCGAATGTCCACCATATATTTT. Translated: CASSFSGRMSTIYF.

Only a few counts were recorded for this clonotype. The chain joins TRBV20-1 to TRBJ2-5; tentatively, D is TRBD1 (6 bases). The germline V gene encodes CDR1 DFQATT and CDR2 SNEGSKA (reference sequence). With 0 bases removed from V and 3 bases from J, the gap between germline ends came to 20 bases. This CDR3 has 17 amino acids. The CDR3 nucleotides read TGCAGTGCTAGAGATCTTGGGCAGGGGACCCACAAAGAGACCCAGTACTTC. Protein: CSARDLGQGTHKETQYF.

The CDR3 loop reads CASSLTATYNEQFF. CDR3 in DNA: TGCGCCAGCAGCCTGACGGCAACTTACAATGAGCAGTTCTTC. The V call is TRBV5-1, the J call TRBJ2-1; no clear D gene. CDR3 length: 14 residues. V was clipped by 4 bases and J by 4 bases, with 12 bases between them. Germline-derived CDR1 and CDR2 are SGHRS and YFSETQ.

By sample fraction, this clonotype is large. The DNA for the CDR3 is TGTGCCATCCTGGACCGCCGGCAGGGTGGCTACACCTTC. The encoded protein is CAILDRRQGGYTF. The V gene is TRBV7-9, the J gene TRBJ1-2; D is possibly TRBD1 (5 bases). CDR3 size: 13 residues. Trimming shortened V by 10 bases and J by 7 bases, and 19 bases separated the two germline ends. Germline V gives CDR1 SEHNR, CDR2 FQNEAQ (reference sequence).

As for this clonotype: This clone may be a read error of a much larger clone one base away. This chain uses TRBV24-1 with TRBJ2-2, with D maybe TRBD2 (5 bases). This CDR3 region has 15 residues. With 5 bases removed from V and 4 bases from J, the gap between germline ends came to 13 bases. Germline loops: CDR1 KGHDR, CDR2 SFDVKD. CDR3 residues: CATSAAEASTGELFF. For the CDR3, the DNA is TGTGCCACCAGTGCTGCGGAGGCAAGCACCGGGGAGCTGTTTTTT.

In this sample, this clonotype is large. The rearrangement joins TRBV27 to TRBJ1-6; D might be TRBD1 (5 bases). The germline V gene encodes CDR1 MNHEY and CDR2 SMNVEV (reference sequence). V lost 8 bases to trimming and J lost 1 base, with 9 bases between them. The CDR3 consists of 14 residues. The CDR3, as DNA: TGTGCCAGCGGGGGATTATCCTATAATTCACCCCTCCACTTT. It yields the protein CASGGLSYNSPLHF.

The rearrangement joins TRBV30 to TRBJ1-1; tentative D call: TRBD1 (6 bases). Trimming left V 3 bases short and J 1 base short, with 12 bases between. The CDR3 is 14 residues long. CDR1 and CDR2 (germline): GTSNPN, SVGIG (reference sequence). The CDR3 is CAWSEGQPNTEAFF. The CDR3 DNA is TGTGCCTGGAGCGAAGGACAGCCGAACACTGAAGCTTTCTTT.

This clonotype is large by share. V gene TRBV5-8 combines with J gene TRBJ1-5; tentatively, D is TRBD1 (5 bases). V lost 4 bases and J lost 0, with 14 bases in between. Germline CDR1 is SGHTS and CDR2 is YDEGEE. The CDR3 is made up of 16 amino acids. CDR3 loop: CASSGGTRYSNQPQHF. The CDR3 DNA reads TGTGCCAGCAGCGGTGGGACGCGGTATAGCAATCAGCCCCAGCATTTT.

The chain employs TRBV27 and TRBJ2-7; 8 nucleotides agree with TRBD1. The ends lost 8 bases at V and 5 bases at J; junction bases unmatched: 17. The germline CDR1 and CDR2 sequences are MNHEY and SMNVEV (reference sequence). The CDR3 is 16 residues long. CDR3 sequence (DNA): TGTGCCAGCCCTGCAGGTCGCCCAGGGGGCAATAACGAGCAGTACTTC. Amino acid sequence: CASPAGRPGGNNEQYF.

This clonotype has more than one count but fewer than ten. The chain uses TRBV5-1 and TRBJ2-3; 11 nucleotides match TRBD2. Germline CDR1 SGHRS, CDR2 YFSETQ. CDR3 length equals 16 residues. Trimming cost V 4 bases and J 0 bases; bases outside gene matches: 4. The CDR3 protein is CASSQGLAASTDTQYF. In nucleotides, the CDR3 is TGCGCCAGCAGCCAGGGACTAGCGGCTAGCACAGATACGCAGTATTTT.

About this clonotype: A much larger clonotype is one base distant, so this may be a read error. J is TRBJ2-2 and V is TRBV7-9; a weak D match, TRBD2 (6 bases). Germline loops: CDR1 SEHNR, CDR2 FQNEAQ (reference sequence). The CDR3 runs 12 residues. The DNA of the CDR3 is TGTGCCAGCAGCACAAGCACCGGGGGGCTGTTTTTT. Residues: CASSTSTGGLFF.

This clonotype appeared a single time. This chain uses TRBV5-1 with TRBJ2-2; D assignment may be TRBD1 or TRBD2 (5 bases each). Germline CDR1 is SGHRS and CDR2 is YFSETQ. Trimming removed 3 bases at V and 6 bases at J, with 18 bases between. CDR3 size: 16 residues. DNA for the CDR3: TGCGCCAGCAGCTCCGGGGACCTCCCTGACGCCGGGGAGCTGTTTTTT. Translation: CASSSGDLPDAGELFF.

By share, this clonotype ranks as medium-sized (0.01 to 0.1%). This chain links TRBV7-3 with TRBJ2-3, with D possibly matching TRBD1 (5 bases). CDR1 is SGHTA, CDR2 FQGTGA, per germline. The ends were cut back, 5 bases at V and 0 bases at J, with 9 bases in the middle. This CDR3 has 14 amino acids. Here the CDR3 reads CASSPGYSTDTQYF. The CDR3 bases are TGTGCCAGCAGCCCAGGGTATAGCACAGATACGCAGTATTTT.

This clonotype is medium-sized within its sample. The chain has TRBV28 and TRBJ1-6, with D perhaps matching TRBD1 (5 bases). The CDR3 is 15 residues long. The germline V gene has CDR1 MDHEN and CDR2 SYDVKM. Trimming left V 5 bases short and J 9 bases short, with 17 bases between. The CDR3 protein is CASSVVLGEGSPLHF. CDR3 DNA: TGTGCCAGCAGTGTTGTTCTGGGGGAGGGTTCACCCCTCCACTTT.

As regards this clonotype: The junction departs from the called germline gene at one end, perhaps through a read error. The J gene is TRBJ2-7, the V gene TRBV6-1, with D maybe TRBD1 (6 bases). The germline gives CDR1 MNHNS, CDR2 SASEGT. This CDR3 has 14 amino acids. CDR3 in amino acids: CTSNSLTGTYEQYF. The CDR3 coding sequence is TGTACCAGCAATTCATTAACAGGGACCTACGAGCAGTACTTC.

Sample share makes this clonotype large. V is TRBV25-1 and J is TRBJ1-6; tentative D call: TRBD1 (5 bases). This CDR3 has 13 residues. V gave up 4 bases and J gave up 9 bases, with 10 bases separating them. Germline V CDR1 and CDR2: MGHDK, SYGVNS. CDR3 in amino acids: CASSVGGTSPLHF. The CDR3 coding sequence is TGTGCCAGCAGTGTTGGAGGGACTTCACCCCTCCACTTT.

Concerning this clonotype: This could be a read error, since a much larger clone is one nucleotide away. The chain employs TRBV7-9 and TRBJ2-7; no clear D gene. The CDR3 consists of 12 residues. The V gene's germline CDR1 is SEHNR and CDR2 FQNEAQ (reference sequence). As DNA, the CDR3 is TGTACCAGCAGCCGACCTCTGATCGGGCAGTACTTC. Its translation is CTSSRPLIGQYF.

The chain couples TRBV5-6 to TRBJ2-3; D gene uncertain. Deletions cut 4 bases from V and 3 bases from J, with 9 bases between. Germline CDR1 and CDR2: SGHDT and YYEEEE. The CDR3 is 13 residues long. The CDR3 nucleotides read TGTGCCAGCAGCGCGCGCCGGACAGATACGCAGTATTTT. Translating gives CASSARRTDTQYF.

By its share, this clonotype is large. V is TRBV2 and J is TRBJ1-5; possible D gene TRBD1, 5 bases. Looked up from germline, CDR1 is SNHLY and CDR2 is FYNNEI. Trimming left V 7 bases short and J 0 bases short, with 10 bases between. The CDR3 contains 14 residues. CDR3 residues: CASKRGDSNQPQHF. CDR3 DNA: TGTGCCAGCAAGAGAGGGGATAGCAATCAGCCCCAGCATTTT.

This rearrangement joins TRBV12-3 or TRBV12-4 to TRBJ1-5, with D uncertain. The CDR3 runs to 13 residues. The ends were cut back, 3 bases at V and 5 bases at J, with 8 bases in the middle. The CDR3 region is CASSFVGYQPQHF. The CDR3 DNA reads as TGTGCCAGCAGTTTCGTCGGATATCAGCCCCAGCATTTT.

In its sample, this clonotype was seen a few times. The chain joins TRBV18 to TRBJ1-2; 9 bases match TRBD1. Per the germline V gene, CDR1 is KGHSH and CDR2 is LQKENI. J gave up 4 bases and V 3 bases, and 9 bases lay outside the gene matches. The CDR3 spans 16 residues. CDR3 DNA sequence: TGTGCCAGCTCACCGTCTAGAACAGGGGGCATCTATGGCTACACCTTC. Translated, it gives CASSPSRTGGIYGYTF.